Listed here are 17 T cell receptor beta chains from one sample, sequenced in a study of blood T cells in healthy people across ages. A second PCR of about 7 to 12 cycles used a sample-barcoded 5' primer and a J-beta primer mix. TCRdb called the 5' RACE reads again in MiXCR, with one record for every CDR3 protein. The data hold about 1,500,000 distinct CDR3 sequences, with around 39% observed a single time. Sequenced input: blood. The receptors shown here come from a woman aged 18-29 years in good health.

This clonotype has just a few counts. The chain has TRBV3-1 and TRBJ2-7; D is perhaps TRBD2 (5 bases). CDR1 is LGHDT and CDR2 is YNNKEL in the germline V gene (reference sequence). Between the trimmed V and J ends, which lost 2 bases and 3 bases, there was a span of 14 bases. The CDR3 length is 15 residues. CDR3 in amino acids: CASSQSDRRNYEQYF. The DNA for the CDR3 is TGTGCCAGCAGCCAATCTGATAGGAGGAACTACGAGCAGTACTTC.

This chain connects TRBV3-1 to TRBJ2-5; no clear D. Germline loops: CDR1 LGHDT, CDR2 YNNKEL (reference sequence). The V end lost 0 bases, the J end lost 2 bases, and 4 bases lay between the germline ends. CDR3 length: 13 amino acids. The CDR3 is CASSQDTQETQYF. The DNA of the CDR3 is TGTGCCAGCAGCCAAGACACACAAGAGACCCAGTACTTC.

This rearrangement joins TRBV6-5 to TRBJ1-2, with 7 bases aligning to TRBD1. In germline, CDR1 is MNHEY, CDR2 SVGAGI. Unmatched junction bases numbered 13, after V lost 6 bases and J lost 3 bases. The CDR3 has 16 amino acids. The CDR3 loop reads CASRQYTDREDYGYTF. The CDR3 bases are TGTGCCAGCAGACAATATACTGACAGGGAAGACTATGGCTACACCTTC.

The chain joins TRBV5-1 to TRBJ2-7; TRBD1 aligns across 9 bases. V lost 0 bases, J lost 5 bases, and 3 bases stayed unmatched. The germline CDR1 and CDR2 sequences are SGHRS and YFSETQ. CDR3 size: 14 residues. CDR3 sequence: CASSLGDRVNEQYF. CDR3 sequence (DNA): TGCGCCAGCAGCTTGGGGGACAGGGTAAACGAGCAGTACTTC.

A few counts support this clonotype. The rearrangement uses TRBV6-5 and TRBJ1-2; 10 nucleotides agree with TRBD1. The CDR3 covers 17 residues. CDR1 and CDR2 from the germline V gene are MNHEY and SVGAGI. The J segment lost 3 bases and the V segment lost 0 bases, leaving 7 bases of the junction unmatched. The CDR3 DNA reads TGTGCCAGCAGTTACTCGACCGGGACAGGGGTTTACTATGGCTACACCTTC. Its protein product is CASSYSTGTGVYYGYTF.

The V gene is TRBV5-1, the J gene TRBJ2-7; D is ambiguous. The CDR3 is made up of 14 amino acids. Germline lookup yields CDR1 SGHRS and CDR2 YFSETQ. V was trimmed by 4 bases and J by 6 bases, leaving 17 bases between them. The CDR3 nucleotides are TGCGCCAGCAGCCCAGGCTCGGTAGCTCGCGAGCAGTACTTC. This encodes CASSPGSVAREQYF.

The gene calls are TRBV12-3 or TRBV12-4 and TRBJ2-3, with 8 bases identical to TRBD1. V trimming: 6 bases; J trimming: 6 bases; junction bases outside the gene matches: 14. The CDR3 sequence is 16 residues long. CDR3 region: CASRPIGQGRRDTQYF. CDR3 bases: TGTGCCAGCAGGCCAATCGGACAGGGTCGAAGGGATACGCAGTATTTT.

The chain links TRBV15 to TRBJ1-1; the match to TRBD1 covers 8 bases. The V gene's germline CDR1 is LNHNV and CDR2 YYDKDF (reference sequence). The V segment lost 5 bases and the J segment 6 bases; nucleotides outside the gene matches: 5. The CDR3 extends over 13 amino acids. Here the CDR3 reads CATSQTGVPEAFF. The CDR3 DNA sequence: TGTGCCACCAGCCAGACAGGGGTGCCTGAAGCTTTCTTT.

The chain recombines TRBV6-4 with TRBJ2-7; maybe TRBD2 (6 bases). Germline values: CDR1 MRHNA, CDR2 SNTAGT. V shed 9 bases and J shed 3 bases, with 15 bases lying between them. The CDR3 runs to 13 residues. CDR3 nucleotides: TGTGCCAGGACGGAGCGGGTGGGCTACGAGCAGTACTTC. As protein: CARTERVGYEQYF.

This clonotype was counted between two and nine times. The chain carries TRBV4-1 and TRBJ2-3; D not resolved. The CDR3 sequence is 13 residues long. Germline CDR1 reads MGHRA; CDR2 reads YSYEKL. V was shortened by 4 bases and J by 2 bases, with 7 bases between the two germline ends. CDR3 in amino acids: CASSPFLTDTQYF. The DNA for the CDR3 is TGCGCCAGCAGCCCCTTCCTCACAGATACGCAGTATTTT.

This clonotype was observed a handful of times. The J gene is TRBJ2-7, the V gene TRBV29-1, with D perhaps matching TRBD1 or TRBD2 (5 bases each). This CDR3 region has 14 residues. In germline, CDR1 is SQVTM, CDR2 ANQGSEA. Trimming stripped 2 bases from V and 6 bases from J, with 17 bases between. The CDR3: CSVERAGARGEQYF. CDR3 bases: TGCAGCGTTGAAAGGGCCGGGGCTCGGGGCGAGCAGTACTTC.

The V and J genes are TRBV7-9 and TRBJ1-2; possible D gene TRBD1, 5 bases. Trimming pared 1 base from V and 6 bases from J, leaving 18 bases between. CDR1 is SEHNR and CDR2 is FQNEAQ in the germline V gene (reference sequence). CDR3 size: 16 residues. The CDR3 region is CASSLGRDPVFDGYTF. As DNA, the CDR3 is TGTGCCAGCAGCTTAGGCCGGGACCCTGTTTTCGATGGCTACACCTTC.

This clonotype came up once. This chain joins TRBV6-1 and TRBJ2-5, with D hard to call. CDR3 size: 13 residues. V lost 2 bases to trimming and J lost 3 bases, with 7 bases between them. Germline CDR1 and CDR2: MNHNS and SASEGT. For the CDR3, the DNA is TGTGCCAGCAGTGAATGGAGAAAAGAGACCCAGTACTTC. Protein: CASSEWRKETQYF.

This clonotype was seen only a few times. Written as DNA, the CDR3 is TGTGCCAGCAGCACCTCCGGGACAGGGGCTCGCCTCGGCAATCAGCCCCAGCATTTT. Translating gives CASSTSGTGARLGNQPQHF. The V gene is TRBV5-6, the J gene TRBJ1-5, with 10 bases fitting TRBD1. There are 19 residues in the CDR3. The V and J ends lost 4 bases and 2 bases, in that order; junction bases with no gene match: 15. The germline CDR1 and CDR2 sequences are SGHDT and YYEEEE.

The genes are TRBV10-3 and TRBJ2-5; 9 nucleotides line up with TRBD2. The CDR3 runs to 14 residues. The trim removed 3 bases at V and 2 bases at J, leaving 1 base unmatched. Germline CDR1 and CDR2: ENHRY and SYGVKD. CDR3 amino acids: CAISEAGGQETQYF. CDR3 nucleotide sequence: TGTGCCATCAGTGAAGCGGGGGGACAAGAGACCCAGTACTTC.

The V gene is TRBV5-1, the J gene TRBJ2-5; 7 bases align to TRBD1. The DNA end lines up better with TRBJ2-7; the J call may be wrong. Germline V gives CDR1 SGHRS, CDR2 YFSETQ. This CDR3 comprises 14 residues. CDR3 region: CASSSTTGAHEQYF. The CDR3 DNA sequence: TGCGCCAGCAGCTCAACAACAGGGGCCCACGAGCAGTACTTC.

The V call is TRBV6-5, the J call TRBJ1-6, with TRBD1 matching 8 bases. Per the germline V gene, CDR1 is MNHEY and CDR2 is SVGAGI. The CDR3 has 15 amino acids. Trimming at V came to 6 bases and at J to 5 bases, leaving 6 bases not matched to a gene. The CDR3 bases are TGTGCCAGCAGAGGACCACAGGGGGATAATTCACCCCTCCACTTT. Amino acid sequence: CASRGPQGDNSPLHF.